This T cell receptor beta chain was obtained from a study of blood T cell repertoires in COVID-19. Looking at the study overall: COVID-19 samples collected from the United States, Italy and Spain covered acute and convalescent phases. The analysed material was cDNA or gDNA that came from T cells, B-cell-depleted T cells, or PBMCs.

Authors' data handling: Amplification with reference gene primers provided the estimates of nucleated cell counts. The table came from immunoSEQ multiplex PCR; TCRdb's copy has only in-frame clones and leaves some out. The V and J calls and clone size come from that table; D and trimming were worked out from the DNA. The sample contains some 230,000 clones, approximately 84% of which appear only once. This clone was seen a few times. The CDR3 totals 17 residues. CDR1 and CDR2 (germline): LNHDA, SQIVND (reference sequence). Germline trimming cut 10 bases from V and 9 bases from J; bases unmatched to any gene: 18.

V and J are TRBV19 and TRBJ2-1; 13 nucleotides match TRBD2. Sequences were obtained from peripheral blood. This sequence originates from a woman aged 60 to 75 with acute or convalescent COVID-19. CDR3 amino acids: CATMQTSGGIRGSEQFF. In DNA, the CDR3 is TGTGCCACTATGCAGACTAGCGGGGGGATTAGGGGGAGTGAGCAGTTCTTC.